Listed below are T cell receptor beta chains from one sample, sequenced in a study of shared clonotypes between healthy human individuals. The protocol was immunoSEQ multiplex PCR, while the TCRdb copy is restricted to in-frame clones and leaves out a portion. The data hold some 1 million clones, with 60% to 80% observed a single time. Sequences were obtained from memory CD4+ T cells sorted from blood. Receptors originate from a man aged 18 to 30 in good health. Both conserved end residues are part of each CDR3. Fields, in order: V gene, D gene, J gene, clone size, CDR3 DNA, CDR3 protein. D genes are given only for firm matches. Size tells how often a clone was seen (once, few, many) or the class of an expanded clone, and some rows leave it out.

>TRBV5-1|-|TRBJ1-1|many
TGCGCCAGCAGCTTCGATTTCAGGGGCGACACTGAAGCTTTCTTT
CASSFDFRGDTEAFF
>TRBV7-2|TRBD2|TRBJ2-7|few
TGTGCCAGCAGCTTAGGACTAGCGGCCTACGAGCAGTACTTC
CASSLGLAAYEQYF
>TRBV5-4|-|TRBJ2-3|-
TGTGCCAGCAGCTTGGGCCTAGCAGTAGCGACAGATACGCAGTATTTT
CASSLGLAVATDTQYF
>TRBV6-6|TRBD2|TRBJ2-1|-
TGTGCCAGCAGTCCCCCGGGACTAGACCCCTACAATGAGCAGTTCTTC
CASSPPGLDPYNEQFF
>TRBV18|-|TRBJ1-2|-
TGTGCCAGCTCACCAAGAATCGGCCAGAACTATGGCTACACCTTC
CASSPRIGQNYGYTF
>TRBV7-8|-|TRBJ2-7|-
TGTGCCAGCAGCTTAGAGACTGCCCAACTCGACTACGAGCAGTACTTC
CASSLETAQLDYEQYF
>TRBV7-9|-|TRBJ2-5|-
TGTGCCAGCTCTACAAACCAAGAGACCCAGTACTTC
CASSTNQETQYF
>TRBV27|-|TRBJ1-6|once
TGTGCCAGCAGTAAAGGGTCTTCAGGCAATTCACCCCTCCACTTT
CASSKGSSGNSPLHF
>TRBV7-9|-|TRBJ2-5|-
TGTGCCAGCAGCTTAGAATCGGAGACCCAGTACTTC
CASSLESETQYF
>TRBV10-2|-|TRBJ2-2|once
TGCGCCAGCAGAGAGGGCCCTTTCACCGGGGAGCTGTTTTTT
CASREGPFTGELFF
>TRBV29-1|-|TRBJ2-7|-
TGCAGCGTTAAGGGTATTAGAGGGGGGCAGTACTTC
CSVKGIRGGQYF
>TRBV19|-|TRBJ1-5|once
TGTGCCAGTACCGACTGGGGTGTTAGCAATCAGCCCCAGCATTTT
CASTDWGVSNQPQHF
>TRBV5-1|TRBD2|TRBJ2-3|-
TGCGCCAGCGGCCGAGCGGGGGCCACAGATACGCAGTATTTT
CASGRAGATDTQYF
>TRBV4-1|TRBD1|TRBJ1-6|-
TGCGCCAGCAGCCAAGTAACGGGACAGGACTCACCCCTCCACTTT
CASSQVTGQDSPLHF
>TRBV7-2|-|TRBJ2-5|-
TGTGCCAGCAGCTTAGGGGGTCGGCGGGCGGAGACCCAGTACTTC
CASSLGGRRAETQYF
>TRBV5-1|-|TRBJ2-1|-
TGCGCCAGCAGCTTTGGGTCAGGAGACCGTATAGAGCAGTTCTTC
CASSFGSGDRIEQFF
>TRBV5-1|-|TRBJ2-7|-
TGCGCCAGCAGCGGCGCCTCCTACGAGCAGTACTTC
CASSGASYEQYF
>TRBV7-8|TRBD2|TRBJ2-7|-
TGTGCCAGCAGCTCTAAACTAGCGGGAGTGGGTGAGCAGTACTTC
CASSSKLAGVGEQYF
>TRBV18|-|TRBJ1-2|once
TGTGCCAGCTCACCAAAGGACCGTCTTCTTGAGGGCTACACCTTC
CASSPKDRLLEGYTF
>TRBV25-1|-|TRBJ2-3|-
TGTGCCAGCAGTGAATCAGGGAAGGGGGATACGCAGTATTTT
CASSESGKGDTQYF
>TRBV6-6|-|TRBJ2-7|-
TGTGCCAGCAGACAAGACAGGGGACTAACATACGAGCAGTACTTC
CASRQDRGLTYEQYF
>TRBV19|TRBD2|TRBJ2-2|-
TGTGCCAGTAGTTCAAGCGGGAGCACCGGGGAGCTGTTTTTT
CASSSSGSTGELFF
>TRBV28|-|TRBJ2-3|-
TGTGCCAGCAGTTCACCTGGGGGCGCGAGGACAGATACGCAGTATTTT
CASSSPGGARTDTQYF
>TRBV5-6|TRBD1|TRBJ2-7|once
TGTGCCAGCAGCTTTCAGGGGGCGGGCGAGCAGTACTTC
CASSFQGAGEQYF
>TRBV4-3|TRBD1|TRBJ2-7|few
TGCGCCAGCAGCCAAGATCTGACAGGGGATTTCTACGAGCAGTACTTC
CASSQDLTGDFYEQYF
>TRBV12-5|-|TRBJ1-5|-
TGTGCTAGTGGCCTCGGGGGGATAAGCAATCAGCCCCAGCATTTT
CASGLGGISNQPQHF
>TRBV27|-|TRBJ1-2|-
TGTGCCAGCAGTTCAGCGGGCCGGGAGGGAAACTATGGCTACACCTTC
CASSSAGREGNYGYTF
>TRBV6-1|-|TRBJ1-5|few
TGTGCCACCCTGGGGGCAGGGGCCAATCAGCCCCAGCATTTT
CATLGAGANQPQHF
>TRBV7-3|-|TRBJ1-2|many
TGTGCCAGCAGCCCCTCACGCTCTGACCATGGCTACACCTTC
CASSPSRSDHGYTF
>TRBV5-1|-|TRBJ2-4|-
TGCGCCAGCAGCTTGCAAGGTGGCAAAAACATTCAGTACTTC
CASSLQGGKNIQYF
>TRBV7-2|TRBD1|TRBJ2-7|-
TGTGCCAGCAGTCCCGGGCGGGACAGGGCCTACGAGCAGTACTTC
CASSPGRDRAYEQYF
>TRBV10-1|-|TRBJ2-7|-
TGCGCCACCGCGGTAAAGGAGGCATTATTCTCCTACGAGCAGTACTTC
CATAVKEALFSYEQYF
>TRBV28|-|TRBJ2-5|-
TGTGCCAGCACGGGGCTTGGAGAGACCCAGTACTTC
CASTGLGETQYF
>TRBV9|-|TRBJ1-3|-
TGTGCCAGCAGCGCTACGTCCTCTGGAAACACCATATATTTT
CASSATSSGNTIYF
>TRBV27|TRBD1|TRBJ1-6|few
TGTGCCAGCAGTTCGGGACAGGATAATTCACCCCTCCACTTT
CASSSGQDNSPLHF
>TRBV18|TRBD1|TRBJ1-2|once
TGTGCCAGCTCACAGGCGGGACAGGGGGTCTATGGCTACACCTTC
CASSQAGQGVYGYTF
>TRBV2|-|TRBJ2-2|-
TGTGCCAGCAGTGAGGGACGGACCGGGGAGCTGTTTTTT
CASSEGRTGELFF
>TRBV4-2|TRBD2|TRBJ2-3|-
TGTGCCAGCAGCCAAGATAGCAAGCGGGGAGGAACAGATACGCAGTATTTT
CASSQDSKRGGTDTQYF
>TRBV9|-|TRBJ2-2|-
TGTGCCAGCAGCCCTCGGGGCGACAGCTACACCGGGGAGCTGTTTTTT
CASSPRGDSYTGELFF
>TRBV2|-|TRBJ2-7|-
TGTGCCAGCAGTCGAACTCTGACCTACGAGCAGTACTTC
CASSRTLTYEQYF
>TRBV11-3|TRBD1|TRBJ1-3|-
TGTGCCAGCAGCGACGGGACAGGGTTTTTCTCGGGAAACACCATATATTTT
CASSDGTGFFSGNTIYF
>TRBV11-2|-|TRBJ2-5|-
TGTGCCAGCAGCTTTAACAGGAGTTTCGGTGAGACCCAGTACTTC
CASSFNRSFGETQYF
>TRBV7-9|TRBD2|TRBJ2-3|-
TGTGCCAGCAGCTTTGCGGGAGGGCCATCAGATACGCAGTATTTT
CASSFAGGPSDTQYF
>TRBV28|TRBD1|TRBJ1-2|-
TGTGCCAGCAGTCGGACAGGGGTTGAATATAACTATGGCTACACCTTC
CASSRTGVEYNYGYTF